Listed below are T cell receptor beta chains from one sample, sequenced in a study of spatial heterogeneity in lung cancer. Each CDR3 protein gets one entry after TCRdb re-called the 5' RACE reads with MiXCR. The sample lists about 45,000 distinct CDR3 sequences, 12% to 15% occurring once. The sequencing here drew on PBMCs, taken at surgery. The receptors here all came from a male donor with early-stage non-small cell lung cancer. Both conserved end residues are part of each CDR3. A D gene is named only where the DNA matches it firmly. A clone size is listed for some rows: how often the clone was seen (once, few, many), or a class if it is expanded.

clone_size,j_call,d_call,v_call,cdr3_nt,cdr3_aa
NA,TRBJ2-5,TRBD2,TRBV18,TGTGCCAGCTCACCAGGACTAGCGGAAGAGACCCAGTACTTC,CASSPGLAEETQYF
NA,TRBJ2-1,NA,TRBV6-2/TRBV6-3,TGTGCCAGCAAACCCTTACTAGCCGGCGATGAGCAGTTCTTC,CASKPLLAGDEQFF
NA,TRBJ2-3,NA,TRBV10-3,TGTGCCATCAGTGGTAATAGCGGCACAGATACGCAGTATTTT,CAISGNSGTDTQYF
many,TRBJ1-3,NA,TRBV18,TGTGCCAGCTCGCCTAACGCTGGGAACTCTGGAAACACCATATATTTT,CASSPNAGNSGNTIYF
NA,TRBJ1-2,TRBD1,TRBV29-1,TGCAGCGTTTCTCAGGGGGCGGGCTATGGCTACACCTTC,CSVSQGAGYGYTF
NA,TRBJ2-7,NA,TRBV7-9,TGTGCCAGCAGCCCTATCGCAATTGGGTACGAGCAGTACTTC,CASSPIAIGYEQYF
many,TRBJ2-2,NA,TRBV2,TGTGCCAGCAGACCTACGTGGGCTGACATCGGGGAGCTGTTTTTT,CASRPTWADIGELFF
NA,TRBJ2-2,TRBD2,TRBV5-1,TGCGCCAGCAGCTTGGCCCCTAGCGGGGGGTCGAACACCGGGGAGCTGTTTTTT,CASSLAPSGGSNTGELFF
NA,TRBJ1-1,NA,TRBV5-1,TGCGCCAGCAGCCCGGGGACTTTGAGGGCTACTAAGGACACTGAAGCTTTCTTT,CASSPGTLRATKDTEAFF
few,TRBJ2-7,TRBD1,TRBV4-1,TGCGCCCCTAAGTCCGCCAGGACAGGGCCCTACGAGCAGTACTTC,CAPKSARTGPYEQYF
few,TRBJ2-7,TRBD1,TRBV4-1,TGCGCCAGCAGCCAAGATCCCGGGACAGGGCTTCACGAGCAGTACTTC,CASSQDPGTGLHEQYF
few,TRBJ1-1,NA,TRBV7-8,TGTGCCAGCAGCTTAGAAGGGTATGAAGCTTTCTTT,CASSLEGYEAFF
many,TRBJ2-7,NA,TRBV6-2/TRBV6-3,TGTGCCAGCAGTTACGGGACTCCCTACGAGCAGTACTTC,CASSYGTPYEQYF
many,TRBJ2-7,TRBD1,TRBV6-2/TRBV6-3,TGTGCCAGCAGTGGACAGGGGGACGGAGAGCAGTACTTC,CASSGQGDGEQYF
many,TRBJ2-3,NA,TRBV3-1,TGTGCCAGCAGCCAGGACGTTATTGGCACAGATACGCAGTATTTT,CASSQDVIGTDTQYF
few,TRBJ2-1,NA,TRBV2,TGTGCCAGCAGTGCTAGCCTCCATTACAATGAGCAGTTCTTC,CASSASLHYNEQFF
many,TRBJ2-1,TRBD1,TRBV28,TGTGCCAGCAGTTTAAGGGACAGGGCAGCTGAGCAGTTCTTC,CASSLRDRAAEQFF
few,TRBJ2-2,TRBD1,TRBV4-3,TGCGCCAGCAGCCCGAGCGCGGACAGGGACACCGGGGAGCTGTTTTTT,CASSPSADRDTGELFF
few,TRBJ1-5,NA,TRBV6-7,TGTGCCAGCCGACGGCCCCAGCATTTT,CASRRPQHF
few,TRBJ2-7,NA,TRBV28,TGTGCCAGCAGTGATCACTGGACCTACGAGCAGTACTTC,CASSDHWTYEQYF
few,TRBJ2-2,TRBD1,TRBV15,TGTGCCACCAGCAGAGAGATCGGGACAGCCAACACCGGGGAGCTGTTTTTT,CATSREIGTANTGELFF
few,TRBJ2-2,TRBD2,TRBV7-9,TGTGCCAGCAGCCCTGGACTAGCGGGACTTCCAGTGGGGGAGCTGTTTTTT,CASSPGLAGLPVGELFF
NA,TRBJ1-3,NA,TRBV7-2,TGTGCCAGCAGCTTAGGGGTCTCATTCTCTGGAAACACCATATATTTT,CASSLGVSFSGNTIYF
NA,TRBJ2-5,NA,TRBV28,TGTGCCAGCAGTGGGGGGCAAGAGACCCAGTACTTC,CASSGGQETQYF
many,TRBJ2-7,TRBD2,TRBV9,TGTGCCAGCAGCGTAGGACGGGGGGGCCTCTACGAGCAGTACTTC,CASSVGRGGLYEQYF
few,TRBJ1-1,NA,TRBV6-5,TGTGCCAGCAGTTATGAAGGCACTGAAGCTTTCTTT,CASSYEGTEAFF
many,TRBJ1-5,NA,TRBV28,TGTGCCAGCACCCACGGGGGGTTTAGCAATCAGCCCCAGCATTTT,CASTHGGFSNQPQHF
many,TRBJ1-2,NA,TRBV28,TGTGCCAGCAGAATAACAGGGTATGGCTACACCTTC,CASRITGYGYTF
few,TRBJ2-5,TRBD1,TRBV7-9,TGTGCCAGCAGCCAGGGACAGGGTCGAGAGACCCAGTACTTC,CASSQGQGRETQYF